This TCR beta chain is from a study of blood T cells in healthy people across ages. Study-level results: Underestimates were what the diversity estimates from one million T cells were considered to be. Researchers said unsorted PBMCs prevented a conclusive naive versus antigen-experienced comparison.

Each individual donor underwent a draw of approximately 10 milliliters of peripheral blood. This clonotype was counted a few times. Its specificity is unknown. The V and J ends lost 2 bases and 6 bases respectively, with 16 bases between them. Germline lookup yields CDR1 DFQATT and CDR2 SNEGSKA (reference sequence). The CDR3 extends over 14 amino acids. A J-beta primer mix and a sample-barcoded 5' primer were used in a second PCR of about 7 to 11 cycles. Each CDR3 protein is one row after TCRdb ran MiXCR on the 5' RACE reads. This sample yields some 640,000 distinct CDR3 sequences, of which around 31% are seen a single time; around a sixth belongs to the top ten.

The V gene is TRBV20-1, the J gene TRBJ1-1; D perhaps matches TRBD1 (6 bases). The TCR sequence derives from a woman older than 75 in good health. The sample taken for sequencing was blood. Here the CDR3 reads CSARNGGGTSEAFF. DNA for the CDR3: TGCAGTGCTAGAAATGGGGGCGGGACGTCTGAAGCTTTCTTT.